These T cell receptor beta chains were read from a single sample in a study of monozygotic twins with inflammatory bowel disease. TCRdb re-called the 5' RACE reads and shows each CDR3 protein once, DNA omitted. The repertoire table contains approximately 340,000 distinct CDR3 sequences. Source material: blood. These receptors were obtained from a human donor with ulcerative colitis or Crohn's disease, or a healthy co-twin of an affected twin (not recorded which). CDR3s include the opening cysteine and the closing phenylalanine or tryptophan.

CDR3aa: CSASSRTSGSFNEQFF
v_gene: TRBV20-1
j_gene: TRBJ2-1

CDR3aa: CASSTEFSGNTIYF
v_gene: TRBV5-1
j_gene: TRBJ1-3

CDR3aa: CAASPGQGTPNTEAFF
v_gene: TRBV10-3
j_gene: TRBJ1-1

CDR3aa: CASSIADLNTQYF
v_gene: TRBV19
j_gene: TRBJ2-3

CDR3aa: CASSQVLPLGQRQETQYF
v_gene: TRBV4-1
j_gene: TRBJ2-5

CDR3aa: CSASRLAGLSSYNEQFF
v_gene: TRBV20-1
j_gene: TRBJ2-1

CDR3aa: CASTSGTLTSASTDTQYF
v_gene: TRBV5-1
j_gene: TRBJ2-3

CDR3aa: CASSESTGSKMDEQFF
v_gene: TRBV25-1
j_gene: TRBJ2-1

CDR3aa: CASSPEGPWAYEQYF
v_gene: TRBV7-8
j_gene: TRBJ2-7

CDR3aa: CASSRNRDGSSGNTIYF
v_gene: TRBV4-3
j_gene: TRBJ1-3

CDR3aa: CASSSLYREQFF
v_gene: TRBV12-3/TRBV12-4
j_gene: TRBJ2-1